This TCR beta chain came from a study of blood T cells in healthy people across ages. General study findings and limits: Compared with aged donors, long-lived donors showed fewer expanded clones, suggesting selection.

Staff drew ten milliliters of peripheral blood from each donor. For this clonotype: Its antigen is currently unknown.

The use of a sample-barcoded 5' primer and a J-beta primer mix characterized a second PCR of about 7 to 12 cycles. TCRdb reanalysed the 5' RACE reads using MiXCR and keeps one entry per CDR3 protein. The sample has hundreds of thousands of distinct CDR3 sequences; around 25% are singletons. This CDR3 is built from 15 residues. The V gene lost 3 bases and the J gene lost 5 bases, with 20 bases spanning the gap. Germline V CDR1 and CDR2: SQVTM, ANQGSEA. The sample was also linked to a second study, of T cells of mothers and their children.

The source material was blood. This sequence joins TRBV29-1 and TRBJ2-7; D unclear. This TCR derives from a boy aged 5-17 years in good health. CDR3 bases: TGCAGCGTTGATGGTCAGTCTGGGATCGGCCACGAGCAGTACTTC. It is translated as CSVDGQSGIGHEQYF.